These T cell receptor beta chains were read from a single sample in a study of T cells in Graves' hyperthyroidism and ophthalmopathy. TCRdb itself ran the multiplex PCR reads through MiXCR, one entry per CDR3 protein. The sample consists of around 700,000 distinct CDR3 sequences, just over 35% of them appearing once. The sequenced sample was blood. Source of these receptors: a woman aged 40-49 years with Graves' hyperthyroidism. Each CDR3 is given with its conserved first and last residue. The D gene is left open where the match is weak. The size field is filled for only some rows; it gives once, few, many or a size class.

j_gene	abundance	v_gene	d_gene	CDR3nt	CDR3aa
TRBJ2-7	few	TRBV20-1	NA	TGCAGTGCTCCCCGGGACGCCGGCGTGGGCTACGAGCAGTACTTC	CSAPRDAGVGYEQYF
TRBJ2-7	many	TRBV20-1	NA	TGCAGTGCTAGAGTGGGAGTCTACGAGCAGTACTTC	CSARVGVYEQYF
TRBJ2-3	NA	TRBV4-2	NA	TGTGCCAGCAGCTTCTCATGGGGAAACACAGATACGCAGTATTTT	CASSFSWGNTDTQYF
TRBJ2-1	NA	TRBV29-1	TRBD2	TGCAGCGCGGGACTAGCGGGAGGGTATGCGTTCTTC	CSAGLAGGYAFF
TRBJ1-2	NA	TRBV5-1	NA	TGCGCCAGCAGCTTGGTTCTAGGGGGAGATGGCTACACCTTC	CASSLVLGGDGYTF
TRBJ1-2	NA	TRBV29-1	NA	TGCAGCCAAAGGAGTAACTATGGCTACACCTTC	CSQRSNYGYTF
TRBJ2-7	few	TRBV10-3	TRBD2	TGTGCCATCAGTGAGTCGAAGACTAGCGGGAGCCTTCCCTCCTACGAGCAGTACTTC	CAISESKTSGSLPSYEQYF
TRBJ1-6	NA	TRBV7-9	TRBD1	TGTGCCAGCAGCCAACGGATAGGGGGCGGTTATTCACCCCTCCACTTT	CASSQRIGGGYSPLHF
TRBJ1-1	many	TRBV15	TRBD1	TGTGCCACCAGCAGACTGCGGGGACAGGGGGCTACCAAAACTTTGAACACTGAAGCTTTCTTT	CATSRLRGQGATKTLNTEAFF
TRBJ2-7	NA	TRBV28	TRBD2	TGTGCCAGCAGTTCCCGGGGGGAGTTCTACGAGCAGTACTTC	CASSSRGEFYEQYF
TRBJ2-5	few	TRBV5-4	TRBD2	TGTGCCAGCAGCCCGGGCGCGGGGGGGCTGCATATCGAGACCCAGTACTTC	CASSPGAGGLHIETQYF
TRBJ1-2	NA	TRBV10-3	TRBD1	TGTGCCATCAGCGCCGGGACAGGGTCCTATGGCTACACCTTC	CAISAGTGSYGYTF
TRBJ2-5	many	TRBV24-1	NA	TGTGCCACCTCTCGGATGGGCGAGACCCAGTACTTC	CATSRMGETQYF
TRBJ2-7	NA	TRBV12-3/TRBV12-4	NA	TGTGCCAGCAGTTTGGGAACCGGGACACCCCGCGGCGAGCAGTACTTC	CASSLGTGTPRGEQYF
TRBJ1-4	many	TRBV10-3	TRBD1	TGTGCCATCAGTGAGTCGACCGTGACAGGGGATGAAAAACTGTTTTTT	CAISESTVTGDEKLFF
TRBJ2-7	many	TRBV18	NA	TGTGCCAGCTCACCCAAGGACAGTAGGCGGCACGAGCAGTACTTC	CASSPKDSRRHEQYF
TRBJ1-2	NA	TRBV2	TRBD1	TGTGCCAGCAGTATCCGACAGGGGAACTTCTATGGCTACACCTTC	CASSIRQGNFYGYTF
TRBJ1-5	NA	TRBV6-5	TRBD1	TGTGCCAGCAGTCCCGGGACAGGGGACCAACAGCCCCAGCATTTT	CASSPGTGDQQPQHF
TRBJ1-3	many	TRBV29-1	TRBD1	TGCAGCACCACAGGGGGCAAGGGCTCTGGAAACACCATATATTTT	CSTTGGKGSGNTIYF
TRBJ2-2	NA	TRBV20-1	NA	TGCAGTGCTAGAGATCCCCAGGTCGGGGAGCTGTTTTTT	CSARDPQVGELFF
TRBJ1-2	NA	TRBV4-3	TRBD1	TGCGCCAGCAGCACAAAAGGACAGGCTAACTATGGCTACACCTTC	CASSTKGQANYGYTF
TRBJ2-7	many	TRBV9	NA	TGTGCCAGCAGCGTAGACGATCCTGCCAGCGAGCAGTACTTC	CASSVDDPASEQYF
TRBJ1-4	few	TRBV28	NA	TGTGCCAGCACGGAGGGAACTAATGAAAAACTGTTTTTT	CASTEGTNEKLFF
TRBJ1-1	many	TRBV6-6	NA	TGTGCCAGCAGTTACCCCACGGAAGCTTTCTTT	CASSYPTEAFF
TRBJ1-3	NA	TRBV19	NA	TGTGCCAGTAGTATCTCGGGGAAATCTGGAAACACCATATATTTT	CASSISGKSGNTIYF
TRBJ2-1	NA	TRBV7-6	TRBD2	TGTGCCAGCAGCTTGACGGCGGGAGGGCTCAATGAGCAGTTCTTC	CASSLTAGGLNEQFF
TRBJ1-2	few	TRBV6-5	NA	TGTGCCAGCACACGGGGGGCTGGCTACACCTTC	CASTRGAGYTF
TRBJ2-7	NA	TRBV6-5	NA	TGTGCCAGCAGTGAACGAACAGGGAGACGCGAGCAGTACTTC	CASSERTGRREQYF
TRBJ2-2	NA	TRBV12-3/TRBV12-4	NA	TGTGCCAGCAGTTCGGGCGCGAACACCGGGGAGCTGTTTTTT	CASSSGANTGELFF
TRBJ1-1	few	TRBV2	NA	TGTGCCAGCAACCCGGGTTGGGACACTGAAGCTTTCTTT	CASNPGWDTEAFF
TRBJ1-5	few	TRBV20-1	TRBD1	TGCAGTGCTAGAGATCTAGCAGGGGGCGCCAGCAATCAGCCCCAGCATTTT	CSARDLAGGASNQPQHF
TRBJ1-5	many	TRBV9	NA	TGTGCCAGCAGCGGGGACGGGGTGGGCAATCAGCCCCAGCATTTT	CASSGDGVGNQPQHF
TRBJ1-1	few	TRBV13	NA	TGTGCCAGCAGCTTAGTCGGTACAGGGATGACCACTGAAGCTTTCTTT	CASSLVGTGMTTEAFF
TRBJ1-1	once	TRBV3-1	TRBD1	TGTGCCAGCAGCCAGCCGGGACAGGGGTCAGAAGCTTTCTTT	CASSQPGQGSEAFF
TRBJ2-5	NA	TRBV29-1	TRBD2	TGCAGCGTTACCGGGGGGTTGCAAGAGACCCAGTACTTC	CSVTGGLQETQYF
TRBJ1-3	NA	TRBV15	NA	TGTGCCACCAGCAGCCAAGAGGGGACTGGAAACACCATATATTTT	CATSSQEGTGNTIYF
TRBJ1-6	few	TRBV4-3	NA	TGCGCCAGCAGCCAAGTCTACCAAGCGGGCCCTTTCAATTCACCCCTCCACTTT	CASSQVYQAGPFNSPLHF
TRBJ1-1	few	TRBV7-2	TRBD1	TGTGCCAGCAGCTTAGACCGGACAGGGAGGGAAGCTTTCTTT	CASSLDRTGREAFF
TRBJ1-1	NA	TRBV19	NA	TGTGCCAGTAGAACATGGGGACAAGCCGTGAACACTGAAGCTTTCTTT	CASRTWGQAVNTEAFF
TRBJ1-4	many	TRBV7-9	TRBD1	TGTGCCAGCAGAAAGTCGACAGGGGTGGAAGAAAAACTGTTTTTT	CASRKSTGVEEKLFF
TRBJ2-7	NA	TRBV7-9	NA	TGTGCCAGCAGCGGGCCAGGGAACGAGCAGTACTTC	CASSGPGNEQYF
TRBJ2-3	NA	TRBV7-6	NA	TGTGCCAGCAGCTTAGAGACAGATCTTACTAGCACAGATACGCAGTATTTT	CASSLETDLTSTDTQYF
TRBJ1-1	many	TRBV29-1	TRBD1	TGCAGCGTTGCCAGGAACAGGGGTAAAACTGAAGCTTTCTTT	CSVARNRGKTEAFF
TRBJ2-6	NA	TRBV7-6	NA	TGTGCCAGCAGTCAGGGCTCTTGGGCCGGGGCCAACGTCCTGACTTTC	CASSQGSWAGANVLTF
TRBJ2-7	few	TRBV28	NA	TGTGCCAGCAGTTTAACAGGGCTATACGAGCAGTACTTC	CASSLTGLYEQYF
TRBJ1-2	many	TRBV7-9	TRBD1	TGTGCCAGCAGCCTCTTCACCGGGACAGATCTGTATGGCTACACCTTC	CASSLFTGTDLYGYTF
TRBJ1-1	NA	TRBV6-6	NA	TGTGCCAGCAGTTACGGACAGATCATGAACACTGAAGCTTTCTTT	CASSYGQIMNTEAFF
TRBJ2-5	few	TRBV18	TRBD1	TGTGCCAGCTCACTCAATCCAGGACAGGGTCAAGAGACCCAGTACTTC	CASSLNPGQGQETQYF
TRBJ1-1	NA	TRBV4-3	NA	TGCGCCAGCAGCCAAGATCGGCAGTCCTTAGCTTTCTTT	CASSQDRQSLAFF
TRBJ2-5	NA	TRBV5-1	NA	TGCGCCAGCAGACGAGCGGCCCAGGTTCAAGAGACCCAGTACTTC	CASRRAAQVQETQYF
TRBJ1-2	few	TRBV12-3/TRBV12-4	NA	TGTGCCAGCAGTTCTTCCGACAGAACTGAAAACTATGGCTACACCTTC	CASSSSDRTENYGYTF
TRBJ1-5	many	TRBV7-9	NA	TGTGCCAGCAGCTTTAATCAGGGGCCCCAGCATTTT	CASSFNQGPQHF
TRBJ2-6	NA	TRBV10-2	NA	TGCGCCAGCAGGGCCAGGGCGGGGTCTAACTCTGGGGCCAACGTCCTGACTTTC	CASRARAGSNSGANVLTF
TRBJ2-2	many	TRBV7-8	NA	TGTGCCAGCAGATCCGGGGCAGACACCGGGGAGCTGTTTTTT	CASRSGADTGELFF
TRBJ1-3	many	TRBV15	NA	TGTGCCACCAGAAGAGATAGGGCCTCTGGAAACACCATATATTTT	CATRRDRASGNTIYF
TRBJ1-4	many	TRBV2	NA	TGTGCCAGCAGTGAAAGTACCTATGAAAAACTGTTTTTT	CASSESTYEKLFF